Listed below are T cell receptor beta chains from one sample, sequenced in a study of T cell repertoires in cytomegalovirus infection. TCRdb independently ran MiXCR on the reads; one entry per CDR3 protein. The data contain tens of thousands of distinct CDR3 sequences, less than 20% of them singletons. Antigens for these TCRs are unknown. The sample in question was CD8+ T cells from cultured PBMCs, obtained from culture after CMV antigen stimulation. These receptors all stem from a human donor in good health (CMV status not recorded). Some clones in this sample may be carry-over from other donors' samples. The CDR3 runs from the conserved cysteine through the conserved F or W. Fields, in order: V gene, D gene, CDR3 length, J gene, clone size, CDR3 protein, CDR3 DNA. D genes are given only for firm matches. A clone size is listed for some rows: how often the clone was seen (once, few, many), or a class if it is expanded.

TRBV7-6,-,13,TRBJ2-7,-,CASSQSRAGEQYF,TGTGCCAGCAGCCAGAGTAGGGCGGGCGAGCAGTACTTC
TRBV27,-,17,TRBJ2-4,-,CASSFSPTTVAKNIQYF,TGTGCCAGCAGTTTCTCCCCTACTACGGTAGCCAAAAACATTCAGTACTTC
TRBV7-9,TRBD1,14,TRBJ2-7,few,CASSYSGQPYEQYF,TGTGCCAGCAGCTATTCGGGACAGCCCTACGAGCAGTACTTC
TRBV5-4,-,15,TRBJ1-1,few,CASSQRAGQNTEAFF,TGTGCCAGCAGTCAACGGGCAGGGCAGAACACTGAAGCTTTCTTT
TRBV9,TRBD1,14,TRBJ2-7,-,CASSGGQGLDEQYF,TGTGCCAGCAGCGGAGGACAGGGCTTGGACGAGCAGTACTTC
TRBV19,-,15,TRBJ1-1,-,CASSIVPGEGTEAFF,TGTGCCAGTAGTATAGTGCCAGGGGAAGGCACTGAAGCTTTCTTT
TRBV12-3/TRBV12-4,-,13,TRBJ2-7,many,CASSFTLPNEQYF,TGTGCCAGCAGCTTTACCCTCCCCAACGAGCAGTACTTC
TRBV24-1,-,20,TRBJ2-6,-,CATSDFSPDSTPGGANVLTF,TGTGCCACCAGTGATTTTTCTCCGGACAGTACCCCCGGGGGGGCCAACGTCCTGACTTTC
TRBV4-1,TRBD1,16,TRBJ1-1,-,CASSQGDRGLYTEAFF,TGCGCCAGCAGCCAGGGGGACAGGGGTTTGTACACTGAAGCTTTCTTT
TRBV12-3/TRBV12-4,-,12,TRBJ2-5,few,CASSFIKETQYF,TGTGCCAGCAGTTTTATCAAAGAGACCCAGTACTTC
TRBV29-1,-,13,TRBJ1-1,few,CSMRTTEDTEAFF,TGCAGCATGCGAACAACGGAGGACACTGAAGCTTTCTTT
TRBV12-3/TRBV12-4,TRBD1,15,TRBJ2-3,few,CASSVSGGPTDTQYF,TGTGCCAGCAGTGTATCAGGGGGCCCCACAGATACGCAGTATTTT
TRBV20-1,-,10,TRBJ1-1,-,CSSRETGAFF,TGCAGTTCTCGGGAAACCGGGGCTTTCTTT
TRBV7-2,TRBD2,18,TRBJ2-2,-,CASSLSLAGAPGAGELFF,TGTGCCAGCAGCTTAAGTCTAGCGGGGGCCCCGGGGGCCGGGGAGCTGTTTTTT
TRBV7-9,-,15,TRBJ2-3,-,CASSSHRDIPDTQYF,TGTGCCAGCAGCTCACACAGGGATATCCCAGATACGCAGTATTTT
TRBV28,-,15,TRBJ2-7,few,CASSKTTGFSYEQYF,TGTGCCAGCAGTAAAACGACAGGCTTCTCCTACGAGCAGTACTTC
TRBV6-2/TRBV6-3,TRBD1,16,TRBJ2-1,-,CASSTPWDRSSYEQFF,TGTGCCAGCAGTACTCCCTGGGACAGGTCATCATATGAGCAGTTCTTC
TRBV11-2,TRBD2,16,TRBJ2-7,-,CASSLGPGLSVFEQYF,TGTGCCAGCAGCTTAGGACCGGGACTAAGTGTTTTCGAGCAGTACTTC
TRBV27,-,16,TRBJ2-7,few,CASSLSSGTFTYEQYF,TGTGCCAGCAGTTTATCGTCCGGGACGTTTACCTACGAGCAGTACTTC
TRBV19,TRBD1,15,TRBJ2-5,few,CASRPGQGFRKTQYF,TGTGCCAGTAGACCGGGACAGGGGTTTCGAAAGACCCAGTACTTC
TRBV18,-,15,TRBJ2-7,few,CASSPPVPLRNEQYF,TGTGCCAGCTCACCACCGGTCCCCCTCCGGAACGAGCAGTACTTC
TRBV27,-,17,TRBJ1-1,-,CASSPRQAAIMNTEAFF,TGTGCCAGCAGTCCCAGACAAGCAGCAATTATGAACACTGAAGCTTTCTTT